This T cell receptor beta chain was captured by sequencing in a study of blood T cell repertoires in COVID-19. Whole-study context: Researchers got acute and convalescent COVID-19 samples from the United States, Italy and Spain. The analysed material was cDNA or gDNA that came from T cells, B-cell-depleted T cells, or PBMCs.

The CDR3 has 14 residues. V gave up 1 base and J gave up 1 base, with 10 bases separating them. The germline V gene has CDR1 GTSNPN and CDR2 SVGIG (reference sequence). In the original workflow: Amplification of reference gene primers provided the estimated nucleated cell counts. Produced via immunoSEQ multiplex PCR; TCRdb's table is partial and in-frame only. The V and J calls and clone size were taken over from that table, and D and trimming were inferred from the DNA. The sample records about 490,000 clones, approximately 85% being singletons. What was sequenced was peripheral blood. The clonotype originates from a human donor in a cohort sampled during active COVID-19. The V gene is TRBV30, the J gene TRBJ1-1, with a weak D call TRBD1 (5 bases). This CDR3 is CAWSAGRENTEAFF. CDR3 nucleotide sequence: TGTGCCTGGAGTGCGGGCAGGGAGAACACTGAAGCTTTCTTT.